The next 23 T cell receptor beta chains were all read from a single sample in a study of T cell responses to AZD1222 COVID-19 vaccine. TCRdb's table, derived via immunoSEQ multiplex PCR, lists solely in-frame clones and lacks some. The table has 100,000 to 150,000 clones, roughly 91% seen once. Source: peripheral blood, taken 28 days after the second AZD1222 dose. These receptors were taken from an adult who received the AZD1222 COVID-19 vaccine.

This sequence joins TRBV11-2 and TRBJ1-3, with 9 bases that match TRBD1. This CDR3 comprises 14 residues. Germline assignment: CDR1 SGHAT and CDR2 FQNNGV. V shed 5 bases and J 4 bases; nucleotides not matched to a gene: 3. CDR3 coding DNA: TGTGCCAGCAGCCATGGACAGGGGGGAAACACCATATATTTT. This gives the protein CASSHGQGGNTIYF.

The chain combines TRBV29-1 with TRBJ1-2; 7 bases align to TRBD1. The germline gives CDR1 SQVTM, CDR2 ANQGSEA. Trimming cost V 7 bases and J 8 bases; bases outside gene matches: 10. The CDR3 spans 12 residues. The CDR3 DNA reads as TGCAGCGCCCGAGCGGGACAGATGGGCTACACCTTC. Translated: CSARAGQMGYTF. The variable domain in full, completed from reference TRBV29-1 and TRBJ1-2, reads SAVISQKPSRDICQRGTSLTIQCQVDSQVTMMFWYRQQPGQSLTLIATANQGSEATYESGFVIDKFPISRPNLTFSTLTVSNMSPEDSSIYLCSARAGQMGYTFGSGTRLTVV.

The gene calls are TRBV6-5 and TRBJ1-1; D perhaps matches TRBD1 (5 bases). The CDR3 is 12 amino acids. V was pared by 6 bases and J by 8 bases, with 13 bases between. Germline V gene data show CDR1 as MNHEY and CDR2 as SVGAGI. CDR3 bases: TGTGCCAGCAGCCCCGACAGTCACGAAGCTTTCTTT. Translated, it gives CASSPDSHEAFF.

This clone was seen a handful of times. The chain couples TRBV30 to TRBJ2-7; TRBD1 matches at 7 bases. Germline V gene lookup returns CDR1 GTSNPN and CDR2 SVGIG (reference sequence). The CDR3 loop spans 13 amino acids. V shed 8 bases, J shed 6 bases, and the junction held 13 bases outside the gene matches. CDR3 protein: CATREQGTREQYF. The CDR3 DNA reads as TGTGCCACACGGGAACAGGGGACACGCGAGCAGTACTTC. The full variable domain, rest sourced from reference TRBV30 and TRBJ2-7, is SQTIHQWPATLVQPVGSPLSLECTVEGTSNPNLYWYRQAAGRGLQLLFYSVGIGQISSEVPQNLSASRPQDRQFILSSKKLLLSDSGFYLCATREQGTREQYFGPGTRLTVT.

This chain connects TRBV27 to TRBJ1-1, with D unclear. The V end was cut by 6 bases, the J end by 5 bases, with 13 bases between. The CDR3 extends over 13 amino acids. From germline, CDR1 is MNHEY and CDR2 SMNVEV (reference sequence). The CDR3: CASRETQFTEAFF. Here the CDR3 DNA reads TGTGCCAGCAGAGAGACCCAGTTTACTGAAGCTTTCTTT.

The chain uses TRBV27 and TRBJ2-1, with 10 nucleotides matching TRBD2. Trimming removed 3 bases from V and 0 bases from J; junction bases left unmatched: 2. The CDR3 runs to 16 residues. Germline V CDR1 and CDR2: MNHEY, SMNVEV (reference sequence). The CDR3 sequence is CASSLKRGGSYNEQFF. CDR3 DNA sequence: TGTGCCAGCAGTTTGAAGCGGGGGGGCTCCTACAATGAGCAGTTCTTC.

The chain is built from TRBV27 and TRBJ1-5; the D gene is possibly TRBD1 (5 bases). This CDR3 region has 16 residues. V was trimmed by 0 bases and J by 5 bases, leaving 14 bases between them. Germline loops: CDR1 MNHEY, CDR2 SMNVEV (reference sequence). The CDR3 DNA reads as TGTGCCAGCAGTTTATCCTGGCCAGGGCTTGATCAGCCCCAGCATTTT. Protein product: CASSLSWPGLDQPQHF.

CDR3 bases: TGTGCCAGCAGCTTACTGGGAAGAGCCGGTGAAGCTTTCTTT. Amino acid sequence: CASSLLGRAGEAFF. The chain employs TRBV7-2 and TRBJ1-1, with D uncertain. Trimming pared 2 bases from V and 7 bases from J, leaving 14 bases between. This CDR3 contains 14 residues. Germline values: CDR1 SGHTA, CDR2 FQGNSA.

V and J are TRBV7-9 and TRBJ2-3; D remains unclear. CDR3 size: 16 residues. Per the germline V gene, CDR1 is SEHNR and CDR2 is FQNEAQ (reference sequence). Trimming took off 4 bases at V and 1 base at J, with 15 bases between the two ends. The CDR3 loop is CASSSLGFIGTDTQYF. For the CDR3, the DNA is TGTGCCAGCAGCTCGTTGGGGTTCATCGGCACAGATACGCAGTATTTT.

The chain has TRBV7-9 and TRBJ1-1; 7 bases fit TRBD1. Losses at the gene ends were 5 bases for V and 1 base for J; bases not matched to a gene: 16. The CDR3 extends over 18 amino acids. CDR1 and CDR2 from the germline V gene are SEHNR and FQNEAQ (reference sequence). The CDR3 coding sequence is TGTGCCAGCAGCAACAGGAGACAGGGAGGACTCGGGAACACTGAAGCTTTCTTT. Translated, it gives CASSNRRQGGLGNTEAFF.

In the case of this clone: Other DNA sequences of this sample code for an identical CDR3. The CDR3 is CASSSNTEAFF. The CDR3, as DNA: TGTGCCAGCAGCTCCAACACTGAAGCTTTCTTT. This rearrangement joins TRBV7-9 to TRBJ1-1; D not resolved. Trimming pared 4 bases from V and 2 bases from J, leaving 2 bases between. The CDR3 has 11 residues. Per the germline V gene, CDR1 is SEHNR and CDR2 is FQNEAQ (reference sequence).

The rearrangement uses TRBV10-3 and TRBJ2-5, with unresolved D. Germline lookup yields CDR1 ENHRY and CDR2 SYGVKD. The germline V and J ends were trimmed by 3 bases and 0 bases, with 8 bases remaining between them. The CDR3 is 14 residues long. The chain's CDR3 is CAISETRDQETQYF. The CDR3 coding sequence is TGTGCCATCAGTGAAACTCGAGACCAAGAGACCCAGTACTTC.

This rearrangement joins TRBV11-2 to TRBJ2-1, with 7 nucleotides matching TRBD1. The V gene's germline CDR1 is SGHAT and CDR2 FQNNGV. Losses at the gene ends were 3 bases for V and 6 bases for J; bases not matched to a gene: 8. The CDR3 runs 15 residues. Written as DNA, the CDR3 is TGTGCCAGCAGCTTGACAGGTAGGACAGGCAATGAGCAGTTCTTC. Amino acid sequence: CASSLTGRTGNEQFF.

The rearrangement links TRBV3-1 (or the pseudogene TRBV3-2) to TRBJ2-3, with D perhaps TRBD1 or TRBD2 (6 bases each). Between the trimmed V and J ends, which lost 0 bases and 9 bases, there was a span of 19 bases. Germline-derived CDR1 and CDR2 are LGHDT and YNNKEL (reference sequence). The CDR3 has 16 residues. The CDR3 DNA reads TGTGCCAGCAGCCAAGATCTTGTTGTCGGGGGACACACGCAGTATTTT. Its translation is CASSQDLVVGGHTQYF.

This chain connects TRBV3-1 (or the pseudogene TRBV3-2) to TRBJ1-2; no definite D call. The CDR3 sequence is 12 residues long. Germline lookup yields CDR1 LGHDT and CDR2 YNNKEL (reference sequence). Trimming took 1 base from V and 3 from J, leaving 3 bases between them. The CDR3 bases are TGTGCCAGCAGCCAAGGGCACTATGGCTACACCTTC. Encoded protein: CASSQGHYGYTF.

The chain couples TRBV23-1 to TRBJ1-5; D is perhaps TRBD1 (6 bases). TRBV23-1 is labeled an ORF, and its function is uncertain. The ends were cut back, 3 bases at V and 4 bases at J, with 22 bases in the middle. This CDR3 comprises 18 residues. CDR3 in amino acids: CASSHPRVRRGSNQPQHF. The CDR3 bases are TGCGCCAGCAGTCACCCGAGAGTTCGCAGGGGTAGTAATCAGCCCCAGCATTTT.

V and J are TRBV6-5 and TRBJ2-7; 8 positions match TRBD2. Losses at the gene ends were 4 bases for V and 4 bases for J; bases not matched to a gene: 12. CDR3 length: 16 amino acids. Germline CDR1 MNHEY, CDR2 SVGAGI. The CDR3 sequence is CASSSGGAGVGYEQYF. CDR3 nucleotide sequence: TGTGCCAGCAGTTCCGGGGGAGCGGGAGTAGGGTACGAGCAGTACTTC.

The genes are TRBV27 and TRBJ2-7, with TRBD1 as a possible D gene (6 bases). Germline values: CDR1 MNHEY, CDR2 SMNVEV (reference sequence). The V and J ends lost 4 bases and 5 bases respectively, with 9 bases between them. This CDR3 contains 12 residues. The CDR3 DNA reads as TGTGCCAGCAGTTCCACAGGGAACGAGCAGTACTTC. This sequence encodes CASSSTGNEQYF.

Regarding this clone: An end of the junction does not agree with germline; a read error may underlie this. V usage is TRBV6-2 or TRBV6-3 and J usage is TRBJ1-5, with D uncertain. The CDR3 has 13 amino acids. The germline CDR1 and CDR2 sequences are MNHEY and SVGEGT. Here the CDR3 reads CASSDSPNQPQHF. CDR3 DNA: TGTGCCAGCAGTGACTCCCCAAATCAGCCCCAGCATTTT.

V usage is TRBV28 and J usage is TRBJ1-5; no firm D call. From germline, CDR1 is MDHEN and CDR2 SYDVKM. CDR3 length: 11 residues. Trimming pared 5 bases from V and 9 bases from J, leaving 8 bases between. The CDR3 sequence is CASSPLGPQHF. CDR3 nucleotide sequence: TGTGCCAGCAGTCCGCTCGGGCCCCAGCATTTT.

The V call is TRBV10-2, the J call TRBJ1-1; D gene uncertain. This CDR3 spans 13 amino acids. Per the germline V gene, CDR1 is WSHSY and CDR2 is SAAADI. V was cut by 6 bases and J by 1 base, with 9 bases left in between. CDR3: CASSPKSNTEAFF. For the CDR3, the DNA is TGCGCCAGCAGCCCCAAATCGAACACTGAAGCTTTCTTT.

As for this clone: At one of its ends the junction is not consistent with the germline gene, which may arise from a read error. The chain employs TRBV30 and TRBJ1-1, with TRBD1 matching 7 bases. From germline, CDR1 is GTSNPN and CDR2 SVGIG (reference sequence). This CDR3 has 15 residues. The CDR3 DNA reads as TGTGTCTGGAGTCCTACCGGGACAGCGAACACTGAAGCTTTCTTT. It codes for CVWSPTGTANTEAFF.

The chain joins TRBV5-4 to TRBJ2-1, with 9 bases identical to TRBD1. From germline, CDR1 is SGHNT and CDR2 YYREEE (reference sequence). V lost 6 bases and J lost 9; bases outside the gene matches: 16. This CDR3 has 16 amino acids. The CDR3 DNA reads TGTGCCAGCACCTATTCCGGGACAGGGAGCGGCGGTGAGCAGTTCTTC. Its translation is CASTYSGTGSGGEQFF.